The following is a T cell receptor beta chain sequence with its context. What it recognizes is unknown. The CDR3 runs to 15 residues. V dropped 6 bases and J dropped 4; count of bases not matched to a gene: 11. Germline V lookup: CDR1 LNHDA, CDR2 SQIVND (reference sequence). Both 60 Vbeta primers and 13 Jbeta primers went into the PCR. Assay used: immunoSEQ multiplex PCR; TCRdb lists only in-frame clones, some missing. The sample totals about 77,000 clones. The record originates from a study of cytomegalovirus exposure and HLA in healthy donors. Notes on the study in general: Most likely, a cluster of highly shared sequence variants arose as a sequencing artifact. V segments that were indistinguishable, TRBV6-2 and TRBV6-3 among them, were omitted from analysis.

The material sequenced was PBMCs. The source is a man aged 45-65 years in good health and CMV-seropositive. The chain couples TRBV19 to TRBJ2-7, with 8 bases that match TRBD1. The CDR3 region has the DNA TGTGCCAGTAGCGACGACAGGGGATCTGTATACGAGCAGTACTTC. Translated, it gives CASSDDRGSVYEQYF.